These 18 T cell receptor beta chains share one sample of origin, sequenced in a study of blood T cell repertoires in COVID-19. Using immunoSEQ multiplex PCR, the repertoire was profiled, and TCRdb retains in-frame clones only, with some absent. The repertoire has 90,000 to 110,000 clones, roughly 76% of them found once; the top ten carry 7.5% to 10%. The sequenced material came from peripheral blood. The receptors originated from a woman aged 70-85 years with acute or convalescent COVID-19.

This chain joins TRBV19 and TRBJ1-4; TRBD1 aligns across 7 bases. V lost 7 bases and J lost 0; bases outside the gene matches: 8. CDR1 and CDR2 (germline): LNHDA, SQIVND (reference sequence). The CDR3 has 16 amino acids. CDR3 loop: CASTLGTAATNEKLFF. The CDR3 DNA reads as TGTGCCAGTACCCTTGGGACAGCTGCAACTAATGAAAAACTGTTTTTT.

This chain links TRBV4-1 with TRBJ1-1; D perhaps matches TRBD1 (5 bases). Per germline, CDR1 MGHRA and CDR2 YSYEKL. The CDR3 is made up of 15 amino acids. The V and J ends lost 1 base and 2 bases respectively, with 11 bases between them. DNA of the CDR3: TGCGCCAGCAGCCAAGGTCCAGGGCTCAACACTGAAGCTTTCTTT. Protein: CASSQGPGLNTEAFF.

This clone has only a few counts. The chain joins TRBV14 to TRBJ1-2; unclear D gene. Germline loops: CDR1 SGHDN, CDR2 FVKESK. Trimming shortened V by 5 bases and J by 4 bases, and 5 bases separated the two germline ends. This CDR3 is 11 amino acids long. CDR3 loop: CASSDFYGYTF. In DNA, the CDR3 is TGTGCCAGCAGCGACTTCTATGGCTACACCTTC.

The gene calls are TRBV19 and TRBJ1-6; D is possibly TRBD1 (6 bases). The CDR3 loop spans 14 amino acids. The V end was cut by 6 bases, the J end by 9 bases, with 15 bases between. CDR1 LNHDA and CDR2 SQIVND come from the germline V gene (reference sequence). In nucleotides, the CDR3 is TGTGCCAGTAGCCACCGGACAGACCGTTCACCCCTCCACTTT. Translated: CASSHRTDRSPLHF. Looking up the rest from reference TRBV19 and TRBJ1-6 gives the full variable domain: DGGITQSPKYLFRKEGQNVTLSCEQNLNHDAMYWYRQDPGQGLRLIYYSQIVNDFQKGDIAEGYSVSREKKESFPLTVTSAQKNPTAFYLCASSHRTDRSPLHFGNGTRLTVT.

V and J are TRBV27 and TRBJ1-5, with 11 bases identical to TRBD1. The V gene end was trimmed by 6 bases and the J gene end by 6 bases; junction bases not matched to a gene: 4. CDR1 and CDR2 from the germline V gene are MNHEY and SMNVEV (reference sequence). CDR3 length: 14 amino acids. The CDR3: CASSSGQGAQPQHF. In DNA, the CDR3 is TGTGCCAGCAGCTCAGGACAGGGGGCTCAGCCCCAGCATTTT.

The rearrangement uses TRBV27 and TRBJ1-2; weak D call: TRBD1 (5 bases). The length of the CDR3 is 12 residues. Looked up from germline, CDR1 is MNHEY and CDR2 is SMNVEV (reference sequence). Trimming cost V 9 bases and J 4 bases, with 12 bases left between them. The CDR3 loop is CASTTGTYGYTF. The CDR3 nucleotides read TGTGCCAGTACCACAGGAACCTATGGCTACACCTTC.

The gene calls are TRBV20-1 and TRBJ2-3, with D possibly matching TRBD2 (6 bases). Germline assignment: CDR1 DFQATT and CDR2 SNEGSKA (reference sequence). The CDR3 has 15 residues. The V end lost 3 bases, the J end lost 5 bases, and 18 bases lay between the germline ends. The CDR3 bases are TGCAGTGCTAGTTTCTTGGCGGGGCTGGAAGATACGCAGTATTTT. Translated: CSASFLAGLEDTQYF.

Here the CDR3 DNA reads TGTGCCAGTAGTCCCGGGACAGGGGGCTACGAGCAGTACTTC. Protein product: CASSPGTGGYEQYF. This chain uses TRBV19 with TRBJ2-7; TRBD1 matches 11 bases. CDR1 LNHDA and CDR2 SQIVND come from the germline V gene (reference sequence). With V trimmed by 5 bases and J by 3 bases, 3 bases remained unmatched. The CDR3 loop spans 14 amino acids. Based on the CDR3 plus reference TRBV19 and TRBJ2-7, the full variable domain is DGGITQSPKYLFRKEGQNVTLSCEQNLNHDAMYWYRQDPGQGLRLIYYSQIVNDFQKGDIAEGYSVSREKKESFPLTVTSAQKNPTAFYLCASSPGTGGYEQYFGPGTRLTVT.

The V call is TRBV5-1, the J call TRBJ2-2, with 9 bases that match TRBD2. There are 14 residues in the CDR3. Losses at the gene ends were 1 base for V and 7 bases for J; bases not matched to a gene: 2. Germline V gene sequence: CDR1 SGHRS, CDR2 YFSETQ. CDR3 DNA sequence: TGCGCCAGCAGCTTGAGACTAGCGGACGGGGAGCTGTTTTTT. It translates to CASSLRLADGELFF. The full variable domain, completed using reference TRBV5-1 and TRBJ2-2, is KAGVTQTPRYLIKTRGQQVTLSCSPISGHRSVSWYQQTPGQGLQFLFEYFSETQRNKGNFPGRFSGRQFSNSRSEMNVSTLELGDSALYLCASSLRLADGELFFGEGSRLTVL.

V gene TRBV4-3 combines with J gene TRBJ2-3; tentative D call: TRBD2 (6 bases). Germline-derived CDR1 and CDR2 are LGHNA and YSLEER. The CDR3 totals 16 residues. Between the trimmed V and J ends, which lost 2 bases and 4 bases, there was a span of 16 bases. CDR3 in amino acids: CASSQRGLGGSDTQYF. The CDR3 DNA sequence: TGCGCCAGCAGCCAACGGGGCCTCGGGGGTTCAGATACGCAGTATTTT.

The V and J genes are TRBV11-2 and TRBJ2-5, with TRBD1 identical over 7 bases. Trimming took 5 bases from V and 5 from J; bases not matched to a gene: 11. This CDR3 spans 15 amino acids. CDR1 and CDR2 (germline): SGHAT, FQNNGV. CDR3 nucleotides: TGTGCCAGCAGCAGTAGACAGGGCGGTGGGGAGACCCAGTACTTC. Translated, it gives CASSSRQGGGETQYF.

This chain uses TRBV20-1 with TRBJ1-5; the D gene is possibly TRBD1 (6 bases). Looked up from germline, CDR1 is DFQATT and CDR2 is SNEGSKA (reference sequence). There are 13 residues in the CDR3. Between the trimmed V and J ends, which lost 3 bases and 3 bases, there was a span of 9 bases. The CDR3 DNA reads TGCAGTGCTAGTAGGACAGACAATCAGCCCCAGCATTTT. Encoded protein: CSASRTDNQPQHF.

The chain combines TRBV19 with TRBJ1-1, with no clear D. This CDR3 has 15 residues. Deletions cut 5 bases from V and 5 bases from J, with 18 bases between. Germline CDR1 LNHDA, CDR2 SQIVND (reference sequence). Here the CDR3 DNA reads TGTGCCAGTAGTCCGCGGAGCAGCTTTATAACTGAAGCTTTCTTT. Translating it yields CASSPRSSFITEAFF.

V usage is TRBV6-5 and J usage is TRBJ2-7, with TRBD2 matching 7 bases. From germline, CDR1 is MNHEY and CDR2 SVGAGI. Trimming took 0 bases from V and 0 from J; bases not matched to a gene: 5. The CDR3 is 16 residues long. In nucleotides, the CDR3 is TGTGCCAGCAGTTACTCTTTTGGCGGGAGCTCCTACGAGCAGTACTTC. Translated, it gives CASSYSFGGSSYEQYF.

The rearrangement uses TRBV29-1 and TRBJ1-1, with a tentative D call TRBD1 (5 bases). Germline CDR1 and CDR2: SQVTM and ANQGSEA. Between the trimmed V and J ends, which lost 3 bases and 4 bases, there was a span of 15 bases. There are 14 residues in the CDR3. DNA of the CDR3: TGCAGCGTTGAGGTAGGGGCAGCGGGCACTGAAGCTTTCTTT. Translation gives CSVEVGAAGTEAFF.

The chain links TRBV30 to TRBJ2-7; a weak D match, TRBD1 (6 bases). This CDR3 contains 13 residues. V was pared by 3 bases and J by 1 base, with 10 bases between. The germline V gene has CDR1 GTSNPN and CDR2 SVGIG (reference sequence). CDR3 in amino acids: CAWREDSSYEQYF. The CDR3 region has the DNA TGTGCCTGGAGAGAGGACAGTTCCTACGAGCAGTACTTC.

The count of this clone is one. V gene TRBV2 combines with J gene TRBJ2-7, with 10 bases fitting TRBD2. Germline CDR1 is SNHLY and CDR2 is FYNNEI. Unmatched junction bases numbered 4, after V lost 2 bases and J lost 3 bases. The CDR3 extends over 15 amino acids. CDR3 in amino acids: CASSETRLAGYEQYF. For the CDR3, the DNA is TGTGCCAGCAGTGAAACGAGACTAGCGGGCTACGAGCAGTACTTC. The entire variable domain, with the rest obtained from reference TRBV2 and TRBJ2-7, is as follows: EPEVTQTPSHQVTQMGQEVILRCVPISNHLYFYWYRQILGQKVEFLVSFYNNEISEKSEIFDDQFSVERPDGSNFTLKIRSTKLEDSAMYFCASSETRLAGYEQYFGPGTRLTVT.

The CDR3 nucleotides are TGTGCCAGCAGCTACTCGGGACACTCGAACACTGAAGCTTTCTTT. This sequence encodes CASSYSGHSNTEAFF. The V call is TRBV7-2, the J call TRBJ1-1; possible D gene TRBD1, 6 bases. This CDR3 has 15 residues. Germline values: CDR1 SGHTA, CDR2 FQGNSA. V lost 4 bases and J 1 base, leaving 13 bases between the germline ends.